Below, one T cell receptor (beta chain) is given with its context. Its antigen is unknown. This record belongs to a study of T cells in Graves' hyperthyroidism and ophthalmopathy. Study-wide findings and caveats: Classification by a 13 V-J model distinguished ophthalmopathy from stable hyperthyroidism.

Orbital computed tomography, thyroid ultrasound, serum thyroxine and TRAb, and clinical symptoms together informed the diagnoses. Amplified TCR beta CDR3 regions derived from RNA transcripts. The HTBI set primed first-round TCR CDR3 RT-PCR. From the multiplex PCR reads, TCRdb called clonotypes with MiXCR, one entry per CDR3 protein. The top ten hold 10% of the sample, which has hundreds of thousands of distinct CDR3 sequences, less than 15% seen once. The sample comprised blood. This TCR came from a woman under 30 with Graves' hyperthyroidism.

CDR3: CASSRYRGCRTEAFF. The CDR3 DNA reads TGTGCCAGTAGTAGGTACAGGGGGTGTCGCACTGAAGCTTTCTTT. The rearrangement uses TRBV19 and TRBJ1-1; the match to TRBD1 covers 8 bases. The J segment lost 4 bases and the V segment lost 4 bases, leaving 8 bases of the junction unmatched. Germline V gene data show CDR1 as LNHDA and CDR2 as SQIVND (reference sequence). This CDR3 spans 15 amino acids.